Following are 12 T cell receptor beta chains from one sample sequenced in a study of T-cell reconstitution after alpha-beta-depleted transplantation in children. The library targeted TCRbeta and was prepared with unique molecular identifiers. Each CDR3 protein gets one entry after TCRdb re-called the PCR reads with MiXCR. The sample has under 140,000 distinct CDR3 sequences, 10% to 13% seen once. The sequenced sample was PBMCs from the stem cell graft donor, obtained from the stem cell graft. The source of these receptors is a human donor who donated a stem cell graft to a child with acute lymphoblastic leukemia.

Concerning this clonotype itself: The junction shows a germline mismatch at one end, possibly a read error. The CDR3 here is CASSPTRRRNYGDTF. As DNA, the CDR3 is TGTGCCAGCAGTCCCACGAGACGGAGGAACTATGGCGACACCTTC. The chain has TRBV12-3 or TRBV12-4 and TRBJ1-2; D gene unclear. This CDR3 contains 15 residues.

The table lists this clonotype with many counts. This chain joins TRBV10-3 and TRBJ1-1, with 12 bases lining up with TRBD1. The CDR3 has 15 residues. Germline V gene sequence: CDR1 ENHRY, CDR2 SYGVKD. Trimming cost V 10 bases and J 3 bases; bases outside gene matches: 9. The CDR3 loop reads CATRPGTGGYTEAFF. CDR3 nucleotides: TGTGCCACTCGTCCCGGGACAGGGGGCTACACTGAAGCTTTCTTT.

This clonotype was picked up many times. The chain employs TRBV5-1 and TRBJ2-7; 9 bases match TRBD1. The CDR3 has 15 amino acids. Germline loops: CDR1 SGHRS, CDR2 YFSETQ. Trimming took 5 bases from V and 1 from J; bases not matched to a gene: 7. CDR3 DNA: TGCGCCAGCAGTCGCGGACAGGGGTCGTCCTACGAGCAGTACTTC. This gives the protein CASSRGQGSSYEQYF.

This clonotype has ten or more counts. V is TRBV14 and J is TRBJ2-1; 7 bases are a match to TRBD2. Germline values: CDR1 SGHDN, CDR2 FVKESK. This CDR3 spans 16 amino acids. J was trimmed by 1 base and V by 5 bases; bases with no gene match: 8. CDR3 DNA: TGTGCCAGCAGCGGTTCCCTAGCGGAGTCCTACAATGAGCAGTTCTTC. This gives the protein CASSGSLAESYNEQFF.

Many counts were recorded for this clonotype. The J gene is TRBJ2-7, the V gene TRBV7-2, with D uncertain. The germline gives CDR1 SGHTA, CDR2 FQGNSA. The ends were cut back, 3 bases at V and 2 bases at J, with 11 bases in the middle. The CDR3 totals 14 residues. The CDR3 sequence: CASSFLGSPYEQYF. Written as DNA, the CDR3 is TGTGCCAGCAGCTTCCTTGGGTCCCCCTACGAGCAGTACTTC. Together with reference TRBV7-2 and TRBJ2-7, the CDR3 gives the full variable domain: GAGVSQSPSNKVTEKGKDVELRCDPISGHTALYWYRQSLGQGLEFLIYFQGNSAPDKSGLPSDRFSAERTGGSVSTLTIQRTQQEDSAVYLCASSFLGSPYEQYFGPGTRLTVT.

This clonotype was seen at least ten times. This chain joins TRBV5-1 and TRBJ2-5; tentative D call: TRBD1 (5 bases). Trimming took 1 base from V and 9 from J, leaving 7 bases between them. The CDR3 loop spans 11 amino acids. Looked up from germline, CDR1 is SGHRS and CDR2 is YFSETQ. The CDR3 DNA reads as TGCGCCAGCAGCTTGAAGGGGCCCCAGTACTTC. Residues: CASSLKGPQYF.

This clonotype came up many times. The chain couples TRBV29-1 to TRBJ1-1; D unresolved. Germline CDR1 reads SQVTM; CDR2 reads ANQGSEA. CDR3 length: 12 residues. Deletions cut 8 bases from V and 4 bases from J, with 14 bases between. The CDR3 DNA reads TGCAGCCTCCGTACCCTATCCACTGAAGCTTTCTTT. This translates into CSLRTLSTEAFF.

This clonotype was seen many times. The chain employs TRBV24-1 and TRBJ2-5; TRBD1 might be the D (5 bases). CDR3 length: 15 amino acids. CDR1 and CDR2 from the germline V gene are KGHDR and SFDVKD. V lost 0 bases, J lost 1 base, and 8 bases lay in between. The CDR3 loop reads CATSDLLDTQETQYF. The CDR3 nucleotides are TGTGCCACCAGTGATTTGCTGGACACCCAAGAGACCCAGTACTTC.

Many counts were recorded for this clonotype. The chain links TRBV6-5 to TRBJ2-5, with TRBD2 matching over 8 bases. The CDR3 consists of 14 residues. Germline assignment: CDR1 MNHEY and CDR2 SVGAGI. Unmatched junction bases numbered 8, after V lost 6 bases and J lost 5 bases. CDR3 sequence: CASSRGLEGETQYF. DNA of the CDR3: TGTGCCAGCAGCCGGGGACTAGAGGGTGAGACCCAGTACTTC.

This clonotype was detected ten times or more. The chain joins TRBV12-3 or TRBV12-4 to TRBJ2-3, with D uncertain. The CDR3 is 15 amino acids. V shed 2 bases and J shed 1 base, with 10 bases lying between them. CDR3 in DNA: TGTGCCAGCAGTTTAATAGGGTGGGGCACAGATACGCAGTATTTT. The encoded protein is CASSLIGWGTDTQYF.

The chain couples TRBV28 to TRBJ2-2; TRBD1 aligns across 8 bases. The V and J ends lost 5 bases and 5 bases, in that order; junction bases with no gene match: 4. This CDR3 has 14 amino acids. CDR1 and CDR2 from the germline V gene are MDHEN and SYDVKM. The CDR3 here is CASSPGGWTGELFF. The CDR3 DNA reads as TGTGCCAGCAGTCCAGGGGGCTGGACCGGGGAGCTGTTTTTT. The variable domain in full, completed from reference TRBV28 and TRBJ2-2, reads DVKVTQSSRYLVKRTGEKVFLECVQDMDHENMFWYRQDPGLGLRLIYFSYDVKMKEKGDIPEGYSVSREKKERFSLILESASTNQTSMYLCASSPGGWTGELFFGEGSRLTVL.

This clonotype occurred many times. V is TRBV4-1 and J is TRBJ2-5; maybe TRBD1 (5 bases). Germline-derived CDR1 and CDR2 are MGHRA and YSYEKL. The CDR3 runs to 16 residues. V was clipped by 0 bases and J by 4 bases, with 15 bases between them. The DNA for the CDR3 is TGCGCCAGCAGCCAAGAACTCCAGGGATCGAGAGAGACCCAGTACTTC. Its protein is CASSQELQGSRETQYF.